This T cell receptor beta chain came from a study of shared clonotypes between healthy human individuals. Study summary: CD4 naive cells filled three plates per donor, CD4 memory three, CD8 naive two and CD8 memory one.

Libraries were prepared by immunoSEQ multiplex PCR; TCRdb keeps only in-frame clonotypes and omits some of them. The data show nearly 1,000,000 clones, with around 80% seen just once and about 1.5% held by the top ten. With regard to this clone: Antigen unknown.

The investigators split CD4+ cells into a CD45RA+ naive subset and a CD45RA-negative memory subset. Study-level points and caveats: Exclusively blood specimens were collected; tissue repertoires likely differ. Investigators expected sequencing depth to affect clonotype sharing among donors.

The germline gives CDR1 LNHDA, CDR2 SQIVND (reference sequence). The V end lost 3 bases, the J end lost 5 bases, and 8 bases lay between the germline ends. This CDR3 has 13 amino acids. Sequencing was performed on memory CD4+ T cells sorted from blood. Subset indicated: CD45RA-negative fraction. The source of this sequence is a man aged 18 to 29 in good health. The rearrangement uses TRBV19 and TRBJ1-5; D not certain. The DNA of the CDR3 is TGTGCCAGTAGTATCCAAAGTTATCAGCCCCAGCATTTT. It is translated as CASSIQSYQPQHF.